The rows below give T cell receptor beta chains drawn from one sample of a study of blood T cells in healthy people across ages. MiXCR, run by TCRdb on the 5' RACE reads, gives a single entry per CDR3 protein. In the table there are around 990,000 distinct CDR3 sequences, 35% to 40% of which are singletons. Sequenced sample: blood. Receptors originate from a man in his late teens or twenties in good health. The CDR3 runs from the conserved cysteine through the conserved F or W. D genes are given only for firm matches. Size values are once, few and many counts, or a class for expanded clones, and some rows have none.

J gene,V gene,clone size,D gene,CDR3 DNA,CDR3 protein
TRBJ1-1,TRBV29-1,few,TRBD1,TGCAGCGTTGGGGACAGGGCAAACACTGAAGCTTTCTTT,CSVGDRANTEAFF
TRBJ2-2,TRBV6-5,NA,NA,TGTGCCAGCAGTTACGGGGTCAGCACCGGGGAGCTGTTTTTT,CASSYGVSTGELFF
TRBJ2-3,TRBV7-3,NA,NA,TGTGCCAGGGGAAGGGCTTTGGGACTAATTTTTTTGGGGACACGATCCCAACGCACAGATACGCAGTATTTT,CARGRALGLIFLGTRSQRTDTQYF
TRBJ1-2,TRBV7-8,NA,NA,TGTGCCAGCAGCTTTGTTATGGGGGGCTACACCTTC,CASSFVMGGYTF
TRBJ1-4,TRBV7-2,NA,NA,TGTGCCAGCAGCTTATGGGACAATGAAAAACTGTTTTTT,CASSLWDNEKLFF
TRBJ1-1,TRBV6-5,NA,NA,TGTGCCAGCAGTTCCTGGGATAGCCAGAACACTGAAGCTTTCTTT,CASSSWDSQNTEAFF
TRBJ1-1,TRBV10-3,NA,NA,TGTGCCATCAGTGATGGGACATCTGAAGAAGCTTTCTTT,CAISDGTSEEAFF
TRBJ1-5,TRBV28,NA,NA,TGTGCCAGCAGACCTAGAGGATTGAGGATTACAAACAATCAGCCCCAGCATTTT,CASRPRGLRITNNQPQHF
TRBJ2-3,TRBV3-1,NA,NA,TGTGCCAGCAGCCCTCTTCTCGTGGGGCACTCGGATACGCAGTATTTT,CASSPLLVGHSDTQYF
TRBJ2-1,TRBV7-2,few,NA,TGTGCCAGCAGCTTAGGGGTAAGATTCGACAATGAGCAGTTCTTC,CASSLGVRFDNEQFF
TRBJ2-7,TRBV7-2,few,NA,TGTGCCAGCAGCTTAGACGGCAGCTTTATCTACGAGCAGTACTTC,CASSLDGSFIYEQYF
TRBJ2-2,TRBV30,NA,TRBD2,TGTGCCTGGACCCGACTAGCGGACAACACCGGGGAGCTGTTTTTT,CAWTRLADNTGELFF
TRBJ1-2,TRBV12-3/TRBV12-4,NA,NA,TGTGCCAGCAGTTTCCCTTGGACAGAGGGCGATGGCTACACCTTC,CASSFPWTEGDGYTF
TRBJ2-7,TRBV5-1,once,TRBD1,TGCGCCAGCAGCGCGCCCGGGACAGGGTATAACGAGCAGTACTTC,CASSAPGTGYNEQYF
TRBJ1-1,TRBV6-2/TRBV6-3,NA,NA,TGTGCCAGCAGACCCGACAGCTACACTGAAGCTTTCTTT,CASRPDSYTEAFF
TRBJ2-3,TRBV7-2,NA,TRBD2,TGTGCCAGCACCTGGGGGGGGGAGGCAGATACGCAGTATTTT,CASTWGGEADTQYF
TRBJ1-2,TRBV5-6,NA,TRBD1,TGTGCCAGCAGCTTGGAGGGGGCGGGAGTTGGTGGCTACACCTTC,CASSLEGAGVGGYTF
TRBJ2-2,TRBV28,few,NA,TGTGCCAGCACCCTAAACCCCGGCACCGGGGAGCTGTTTTTT,CASTLNPGTGELFF
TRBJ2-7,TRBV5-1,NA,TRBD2,TGCGCCAGCATCGGGCTAGCGGAAAATGAGCAGTACTTC,CASIGLAENEQYF
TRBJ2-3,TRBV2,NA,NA,TGTGTCAGCAGAATAGGGACGCAGCCCACAGATACGCAGTATTTT,CVSRIGTQPTDTQYF
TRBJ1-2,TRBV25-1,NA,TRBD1,TGTGCCAGCAGTGAATTTAGGACAGGGGATGGCTACACCTTC,CASSEFRTGDGYTF
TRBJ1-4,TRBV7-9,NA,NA,TGTGCCAGCAGCTCCTTTGGCACTAATGAAAAACTGTTTTTT,CASSSFGTNEKLFF
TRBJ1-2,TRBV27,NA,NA,TGTGCCAGCAGTTTATCCGAAACGGGCGGCTACACCTTC,CASSLSETGGYTF
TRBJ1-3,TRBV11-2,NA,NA,TGTGCCAGCAGCTCCAACTCTGGAAACACCATATATTTT,CASSSNSGNTIYF
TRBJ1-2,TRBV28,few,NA,TGTGCCAGCAGTTTTGCAGGGTCTAACTATGGCTACACCTTC,CASSFAGSNYGYTF
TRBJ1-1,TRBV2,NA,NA,TGTGCCAGCAAATCGGACAACACGAACACTGAAGCTTTCTTT,CASKSDNTNTEAFF
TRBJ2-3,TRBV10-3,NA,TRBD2,TGTGCCATCAAGGACCGACTAGCGGGGACAGATACGCAGTATTTT,CAIKDRLAGTDTQYF
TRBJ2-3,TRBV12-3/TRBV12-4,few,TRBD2,TGTGCCAGCCGAGGACTAGCGGGGGTCCCGACAGATACGCAGTATTTT,CASRGLAGVPTDTQYF
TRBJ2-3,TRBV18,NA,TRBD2,TGTGCCAGCTCACCCCCCGGACTAGCTAGCACAGATACGCAGTATTTT,CASSPPGLASTDTQYF
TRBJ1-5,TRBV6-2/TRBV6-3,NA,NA,TGTGCCAGCAGCCCTGGAATATTAGCGCCCCAGCATTTT,CASSPGILAPQHF
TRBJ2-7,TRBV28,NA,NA,TGTGCCAGCAGTTCCACCGGGACACTATTCTACGAGCAGTACTTC,CASSSTGTLFYEQYF
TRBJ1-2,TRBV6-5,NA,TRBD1,TGTGCCAGCAGCCGGGGACAGCAGCACTACACCTTC,CASSRGQQHYTF
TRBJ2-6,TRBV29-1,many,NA,TGCAGCGTTGGCAAGGAAACAGGTTCCGCCTCTGGGGCCAACGTCCTGACTTTC,CSVGKETGSASGANVLTF
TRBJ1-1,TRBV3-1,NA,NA,TGTGCCAGCAGCCAAGACAAGGGGTCGAAGGGTGTCACTGAAGCTTTCTTT,CASSQDKGSKGVTEAFF
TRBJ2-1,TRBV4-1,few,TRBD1,TGCGCCAGCAGCCAAGAAGGGACAGGGGGCTTGAATGAGCAGTTCTTC,CASSQEGTGGLNEQFF
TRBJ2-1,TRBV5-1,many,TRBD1,TGTGCCAGCAGCTTAGAGGGGGCCTCCTACAATGAGCAGTTCTTC,CASSLEGASYNEQFF
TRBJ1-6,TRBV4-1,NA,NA,TGCGCCAGCAGCCAACAGGGGTTATCACCCCTCCACTTT,CASSQQGLSPLHF
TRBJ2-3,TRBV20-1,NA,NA,TGCAGTGCCACGGACCAGATCACAGATACGCAGTATTTT,CSATDQITDTQYF
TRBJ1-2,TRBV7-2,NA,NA,TGTGCCAGCAGCCGTAGAGGGGGTGGAGGCTACACCTTC,CASSRRGGGGYTF
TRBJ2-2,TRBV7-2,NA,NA,TGTGCCAGCAGCCCAGGGCTCGGGGAGCTGTTTTTT,CASSPGLGELFF
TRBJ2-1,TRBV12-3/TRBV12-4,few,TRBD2,TGTGCCAGCAGAGAACGCGGGGGTCGCTCCTACAATGAGCAGTTCTTC,CASRERGGRSYNEQFF
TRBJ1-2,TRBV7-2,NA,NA,TGTGCCAGCAGCTTAGAGTTAAGACGGCGTTGGTATGGCTACACCTTC,CASSLELRRRWYGYTF
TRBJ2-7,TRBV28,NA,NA,TGTGCCAGCAAGGGACACGGATCCTACGAGCAGTACTTC,CASKGHGSYEQYF